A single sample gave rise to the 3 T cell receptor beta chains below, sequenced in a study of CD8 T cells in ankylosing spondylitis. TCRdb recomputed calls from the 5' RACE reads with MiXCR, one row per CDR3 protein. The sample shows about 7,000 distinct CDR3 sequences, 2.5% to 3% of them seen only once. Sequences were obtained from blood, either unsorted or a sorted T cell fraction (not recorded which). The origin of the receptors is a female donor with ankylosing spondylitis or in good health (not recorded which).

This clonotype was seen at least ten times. CDR3 DNA: TGTGCCAGCAGCGTAGCGAGCGGGGTGACCTACGAGCAGTACTTC. Translated: CASSVASGVTYEQYF. The chain has TRBV9 and TRBJ2-7, with 7 positions matching TRBD2. V lost 0 bases and J lost 2; bases outside the gene matches: 5. CDR3 length equals 15 residues. Looked up from germline, CDR1 is SGDLS and CDR2 is YYNGEE.

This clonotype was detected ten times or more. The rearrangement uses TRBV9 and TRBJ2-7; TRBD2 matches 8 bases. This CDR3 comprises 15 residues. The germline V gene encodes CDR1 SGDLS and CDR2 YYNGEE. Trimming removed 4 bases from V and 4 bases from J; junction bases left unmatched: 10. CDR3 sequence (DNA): TGTGCCAGCAGCATGAGCGGGAGCACAGAGTACGAGCAGTACTTC. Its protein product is CASSMSGSTEYEQYF.

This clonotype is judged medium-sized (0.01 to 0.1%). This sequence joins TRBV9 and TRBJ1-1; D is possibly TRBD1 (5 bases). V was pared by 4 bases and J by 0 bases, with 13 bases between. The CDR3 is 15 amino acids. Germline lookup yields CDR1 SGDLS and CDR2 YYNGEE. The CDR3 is CASSPTRGLNTEAFF. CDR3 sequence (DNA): TGTGCCAGCAGCCCCACAAGGGGCTTGAACACTGAAGCTTTCTTT.